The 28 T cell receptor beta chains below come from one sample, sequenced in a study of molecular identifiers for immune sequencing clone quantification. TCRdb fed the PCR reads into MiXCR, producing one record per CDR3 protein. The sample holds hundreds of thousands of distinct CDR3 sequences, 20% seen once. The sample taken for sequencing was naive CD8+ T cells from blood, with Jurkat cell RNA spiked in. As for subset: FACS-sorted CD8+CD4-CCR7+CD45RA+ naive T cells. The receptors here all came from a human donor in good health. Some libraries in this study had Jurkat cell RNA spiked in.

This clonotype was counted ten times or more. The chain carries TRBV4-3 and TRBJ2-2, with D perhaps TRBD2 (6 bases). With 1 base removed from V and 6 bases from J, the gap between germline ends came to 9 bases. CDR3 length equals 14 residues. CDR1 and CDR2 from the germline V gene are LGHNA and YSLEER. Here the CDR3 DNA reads TGCGCCAGCAGCCAAGCCCGGAGGGCCGGGGAGCTGTTTTTT. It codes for CASSQARRAGELFF.

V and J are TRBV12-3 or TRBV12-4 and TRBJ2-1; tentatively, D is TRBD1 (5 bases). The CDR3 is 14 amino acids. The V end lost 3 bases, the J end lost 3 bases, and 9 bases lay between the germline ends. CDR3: CASSLGRFYNEQFF. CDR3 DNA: TGTGCCAGCAGTTTGGGGCGGTTCTACAATGAGCAGTTCTTC.

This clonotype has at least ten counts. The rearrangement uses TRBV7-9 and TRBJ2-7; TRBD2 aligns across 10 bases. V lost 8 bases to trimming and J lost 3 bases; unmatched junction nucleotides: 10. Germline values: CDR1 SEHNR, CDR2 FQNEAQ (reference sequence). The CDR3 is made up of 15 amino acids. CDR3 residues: CASSPDSGRSYEQYF. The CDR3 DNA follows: TGTGCCAGCTCACCCGATAGCGGGAGGAGCTACGAGCAGTACTTC.

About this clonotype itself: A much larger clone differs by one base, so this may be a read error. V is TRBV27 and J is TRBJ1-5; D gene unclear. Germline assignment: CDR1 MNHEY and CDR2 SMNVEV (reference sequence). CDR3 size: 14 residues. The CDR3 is CASSAVISNQPRHF. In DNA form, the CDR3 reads TGTGCCAGCAGTGCGGTTATTTCCAATCAGCCCCGGCATTTT.

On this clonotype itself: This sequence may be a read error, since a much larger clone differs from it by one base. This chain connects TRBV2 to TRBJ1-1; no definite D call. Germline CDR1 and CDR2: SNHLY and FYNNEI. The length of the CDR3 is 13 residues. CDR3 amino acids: CAGSDDPNTEAFF. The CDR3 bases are TGTGCCGGCAGTGATGACCCGAACACTGAAGCTTTCTTT.

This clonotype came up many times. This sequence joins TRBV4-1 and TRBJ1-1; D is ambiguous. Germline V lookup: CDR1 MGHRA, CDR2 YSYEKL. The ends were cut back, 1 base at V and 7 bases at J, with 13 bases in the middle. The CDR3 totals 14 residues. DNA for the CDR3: TGCGCCAGCAGCCAAGGTGTGTTTCGAGATGAAGCTTTCTTT. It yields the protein CASSQGVFRDEAFF.

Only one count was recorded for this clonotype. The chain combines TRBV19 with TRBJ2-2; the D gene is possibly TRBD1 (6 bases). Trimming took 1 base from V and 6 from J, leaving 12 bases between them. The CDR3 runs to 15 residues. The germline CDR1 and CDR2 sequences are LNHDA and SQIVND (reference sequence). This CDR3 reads CASSIVGAGAGELFF. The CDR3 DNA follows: TGTGCCAGTAGTATAGTGGGGGCAGGGGCCGGGGAGCTGTTTTTT.

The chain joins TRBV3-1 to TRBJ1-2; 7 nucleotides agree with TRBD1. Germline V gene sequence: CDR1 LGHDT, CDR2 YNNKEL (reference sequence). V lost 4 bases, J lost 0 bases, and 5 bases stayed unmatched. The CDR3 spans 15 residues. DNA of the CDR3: TGTGCCAGCAGCCCTAGACAGGGACCTAACTATGGCTACACCTTC. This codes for CASSPRQGPNYGYTF.

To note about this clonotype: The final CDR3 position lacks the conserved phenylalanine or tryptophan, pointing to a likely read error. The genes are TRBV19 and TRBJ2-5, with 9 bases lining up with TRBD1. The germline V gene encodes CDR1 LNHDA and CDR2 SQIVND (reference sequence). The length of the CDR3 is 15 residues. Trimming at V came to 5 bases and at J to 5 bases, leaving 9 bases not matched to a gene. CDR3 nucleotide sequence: TGTGCCAGTAGTTTGCTGGGACAGGGAGGTGAGACCCAGTACCTC. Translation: CASSLLGQGGETQYL.

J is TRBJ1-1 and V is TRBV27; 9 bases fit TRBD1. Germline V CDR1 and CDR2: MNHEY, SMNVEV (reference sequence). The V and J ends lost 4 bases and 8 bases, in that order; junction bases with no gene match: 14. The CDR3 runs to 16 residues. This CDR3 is CASSSYRDRVFGEAFF. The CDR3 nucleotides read TGTGCCAGCAGTTCCTACCGGGACAGGGTATTTGGCGAAGCTTTCTTT.

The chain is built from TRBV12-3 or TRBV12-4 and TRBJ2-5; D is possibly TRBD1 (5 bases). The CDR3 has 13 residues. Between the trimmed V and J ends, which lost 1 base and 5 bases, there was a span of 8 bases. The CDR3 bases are TGTGCCAGCAGTTTAGGGGGCTGGGAGACCCAGTACTTC. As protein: CASSLGGWETQYF.

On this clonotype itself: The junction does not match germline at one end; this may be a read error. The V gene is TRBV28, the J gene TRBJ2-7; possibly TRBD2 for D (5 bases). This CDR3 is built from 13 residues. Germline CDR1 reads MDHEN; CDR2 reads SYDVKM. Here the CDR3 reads CASSPGLTYEQHF. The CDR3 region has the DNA TGTGCCAGCAGCCCAGGACTGACATACGAGCAGCACTTC. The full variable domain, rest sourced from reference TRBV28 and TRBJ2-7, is DVKVTQSSRYLVKRTGEKVFLECVQDMDHENMFWYRQDPGLGLRLIYFSYDVKMKEKGDIPEGYSVSREKKERFSLILESASTNQTSMYLCASSPGLTYEQHFGPGTRLTVT.

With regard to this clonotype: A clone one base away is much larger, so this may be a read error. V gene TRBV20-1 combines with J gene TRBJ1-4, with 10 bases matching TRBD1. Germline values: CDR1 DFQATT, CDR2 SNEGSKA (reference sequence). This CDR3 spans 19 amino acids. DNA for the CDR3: TGCAGTGCTACAAGAGCCGGGACAGGGGTTGGAGCAACTAATGAAAAACCGTTTTTT. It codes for CSATRAGTGVGATNEKPFF.

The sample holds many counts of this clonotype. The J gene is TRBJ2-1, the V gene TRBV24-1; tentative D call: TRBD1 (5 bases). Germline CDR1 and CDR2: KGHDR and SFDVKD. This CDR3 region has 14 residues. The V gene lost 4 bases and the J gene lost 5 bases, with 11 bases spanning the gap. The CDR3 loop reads CATSEETEDNEQFF. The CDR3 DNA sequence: TGTGCCACCAGTGAAGAGACAGAAGACAATGAGCAGTTCTTC.

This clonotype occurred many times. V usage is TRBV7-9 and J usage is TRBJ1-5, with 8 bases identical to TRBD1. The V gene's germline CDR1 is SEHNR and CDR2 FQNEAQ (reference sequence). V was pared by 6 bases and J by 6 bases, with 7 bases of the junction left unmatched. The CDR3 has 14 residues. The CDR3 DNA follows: TGTGCCAGCAGTACAGGGGGAGGTGTTCAGCCCCAGCATTTT. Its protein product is CASSTGGGVQPQHF.

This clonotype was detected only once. The CDR3 DNA follows: TGTGCCAGCAGCTTTCTTATTCGCGCGCCAGGCAAGACCCAGTACTTC. Residues: CASSFLIRAPGKTQYF. The chain combines TRBV11-2 with TRBJ2-5; no reliable D call. Germline V lookup: CDR1 SGHAT, CDR2 FQNNGV. The CDR3 totals 16 residues. The V end was cut by 3 bases, the J end by 6 bases, with 20 bases between. Drawing the rest from reference TRBV11-2 and TRBJ2-5, the complete variable domain is EAGVAQSPRYKIIEKRQSVAFWCNPISGHATLYWYQQILGQGPKLLIQFQNNGVVDDSQLPKDRFSAERLKGVDSTLKIQPAKLEDSAVYLCASSFLIRAPGKTQYFGPGTRLLVL.

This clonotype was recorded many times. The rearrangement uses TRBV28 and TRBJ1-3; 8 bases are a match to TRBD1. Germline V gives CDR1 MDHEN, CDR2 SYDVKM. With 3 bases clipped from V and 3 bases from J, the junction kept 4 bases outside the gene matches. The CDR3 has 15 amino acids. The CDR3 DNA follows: TGTGCCAGCAGTTTCAGGGGGCGCCTTGGAAACACCATATATTTT. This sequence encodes CASSFRGRLGNTIYF.

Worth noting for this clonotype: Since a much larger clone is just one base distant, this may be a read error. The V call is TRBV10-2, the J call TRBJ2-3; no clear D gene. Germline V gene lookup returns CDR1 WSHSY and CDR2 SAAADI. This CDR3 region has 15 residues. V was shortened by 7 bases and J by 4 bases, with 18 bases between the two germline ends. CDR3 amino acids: CASNHVPAASDTQYF. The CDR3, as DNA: TGCGCCAGCAATCACGTGCCAGCAGCGTCAGATACGCAGTATTTT.

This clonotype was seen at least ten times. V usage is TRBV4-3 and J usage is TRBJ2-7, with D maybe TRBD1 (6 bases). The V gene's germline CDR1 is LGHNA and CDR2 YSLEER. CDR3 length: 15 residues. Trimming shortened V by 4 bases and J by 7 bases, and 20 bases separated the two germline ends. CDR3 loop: CASSPHLTGYQEQYF. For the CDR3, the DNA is TGCGCCAGCAGCCCCCACCTGACAGGATATCAAGAGCAGTACTTC.

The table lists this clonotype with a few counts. CDR3 in amino acids: CASSFPILAGAQETQYF. CDR3 DNA: TGTGCCAGCAGCTTCCCAATACTAGCGGGGGCTCAAGAGACCCAGTACTTC. The J gene is TRBJ2-5, the V gene TRBV7-2; 11 bases are a match to TRBD2. Trimming at V came to 3 bases and at J to 2 bases, leaving 8 bases not matched to a gene. CDR1 is SGHTA, CDR2 FQGNSA, per germline. CDR3 size: 17 residues.

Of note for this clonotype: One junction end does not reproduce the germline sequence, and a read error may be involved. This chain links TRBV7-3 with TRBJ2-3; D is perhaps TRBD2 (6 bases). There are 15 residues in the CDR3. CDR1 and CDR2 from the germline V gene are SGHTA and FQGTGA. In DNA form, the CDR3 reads TGTGCCAGCAGCCCGACTTCTGGGGGAGGAGATACGCTGTATTTT. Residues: CASSPTSGGGDTLYF.

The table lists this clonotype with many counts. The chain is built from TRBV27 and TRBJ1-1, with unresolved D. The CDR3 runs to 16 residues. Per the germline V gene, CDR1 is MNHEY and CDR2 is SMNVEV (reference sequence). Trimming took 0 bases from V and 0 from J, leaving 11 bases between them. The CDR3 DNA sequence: TGTGCCAGCAGTTTATCTGAGAGGGTGCTGAACACTGAAGCTTTCTTT. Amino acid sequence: CASSLSERVLNTEAFF.

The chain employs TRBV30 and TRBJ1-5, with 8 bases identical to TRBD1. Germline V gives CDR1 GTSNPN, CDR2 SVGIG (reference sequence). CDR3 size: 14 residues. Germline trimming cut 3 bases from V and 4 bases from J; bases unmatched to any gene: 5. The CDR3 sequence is CAWSGGQVNQPQHF. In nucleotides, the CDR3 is TGTGCCTGGAGCGGGGGACAGGTGAATCAGCCCCAGCATTTT.

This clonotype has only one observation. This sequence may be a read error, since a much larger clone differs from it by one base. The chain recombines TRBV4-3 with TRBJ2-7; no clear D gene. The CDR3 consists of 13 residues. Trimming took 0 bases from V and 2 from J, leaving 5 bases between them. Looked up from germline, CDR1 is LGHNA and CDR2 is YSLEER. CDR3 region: CASSQEDAYEQYF. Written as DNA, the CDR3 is TGCGCCAGCAGCCAAGAGGACGCCTACGAGCAGTACTTC.

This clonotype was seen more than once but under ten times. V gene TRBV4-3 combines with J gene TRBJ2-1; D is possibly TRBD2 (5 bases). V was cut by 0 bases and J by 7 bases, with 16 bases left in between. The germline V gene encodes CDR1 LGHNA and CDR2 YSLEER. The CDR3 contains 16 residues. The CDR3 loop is CASSQDVMAPGNEQFF. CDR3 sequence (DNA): TGCGCCAGCAGCCAAGATGTCATGGCCCCGGGGAATGAGCAGTTCTTC.

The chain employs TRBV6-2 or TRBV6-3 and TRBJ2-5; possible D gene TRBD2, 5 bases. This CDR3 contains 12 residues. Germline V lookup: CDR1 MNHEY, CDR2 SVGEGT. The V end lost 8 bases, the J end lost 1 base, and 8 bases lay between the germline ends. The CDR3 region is CASGRGQETQYF. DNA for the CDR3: TGTGCCAGCGGCCGGGGCCAAGAGACCCAGTACTTC.

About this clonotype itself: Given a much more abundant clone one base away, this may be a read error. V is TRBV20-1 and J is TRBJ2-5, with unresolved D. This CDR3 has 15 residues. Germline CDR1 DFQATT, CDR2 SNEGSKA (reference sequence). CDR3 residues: CSARDLAGVEETQCF. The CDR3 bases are TGCAGTGCTAGAGATTTGGCTGGGGTTGAAGAGACCCAGTGCTTC.

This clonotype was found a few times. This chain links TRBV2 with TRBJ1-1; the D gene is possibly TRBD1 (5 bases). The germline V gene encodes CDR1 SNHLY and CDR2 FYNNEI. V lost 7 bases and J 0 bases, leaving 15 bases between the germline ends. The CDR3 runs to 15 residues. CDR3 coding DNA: TGTGCCAGCATCCGAGTGGCAGGGATGAACACTGAAGCTTTCTTT. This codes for CASIRVAGMNTEAFF.